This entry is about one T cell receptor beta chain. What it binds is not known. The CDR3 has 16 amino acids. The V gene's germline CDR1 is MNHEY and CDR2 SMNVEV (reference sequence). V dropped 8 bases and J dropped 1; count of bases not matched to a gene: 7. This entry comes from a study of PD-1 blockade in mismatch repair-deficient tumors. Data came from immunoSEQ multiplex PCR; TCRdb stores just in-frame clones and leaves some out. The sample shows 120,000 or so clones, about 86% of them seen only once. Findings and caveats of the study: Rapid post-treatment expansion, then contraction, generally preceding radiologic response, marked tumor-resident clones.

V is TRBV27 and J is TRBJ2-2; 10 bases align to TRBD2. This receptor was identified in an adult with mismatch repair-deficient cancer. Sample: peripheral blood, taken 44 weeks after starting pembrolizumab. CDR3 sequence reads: CASLASGRGNTGELFF. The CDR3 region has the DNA TGTGCCAGCCTGGCTAGCGGGAGAGGGAACACCGGGGAGCTGTTTTTT.